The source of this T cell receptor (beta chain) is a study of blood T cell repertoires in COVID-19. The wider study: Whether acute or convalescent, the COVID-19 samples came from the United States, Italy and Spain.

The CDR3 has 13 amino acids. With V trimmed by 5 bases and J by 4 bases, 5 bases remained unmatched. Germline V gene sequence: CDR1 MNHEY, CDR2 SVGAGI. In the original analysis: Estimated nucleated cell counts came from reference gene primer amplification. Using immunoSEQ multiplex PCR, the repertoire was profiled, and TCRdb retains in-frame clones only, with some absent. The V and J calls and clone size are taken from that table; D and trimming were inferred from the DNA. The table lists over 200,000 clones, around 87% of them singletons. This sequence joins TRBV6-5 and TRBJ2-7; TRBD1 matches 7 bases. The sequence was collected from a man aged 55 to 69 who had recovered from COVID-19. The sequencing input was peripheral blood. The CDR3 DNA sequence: TGTGCCAGCAGTCCTGACAGGGCTTACGAGCAGTACTTC. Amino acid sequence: CASSPDRAYEQYF.